This entry describes one TCR beta chain. Antigen: not known. This entry comes from a study of Graves' ophthalmopathy and Graves' hyperthyroidism. Amplification targeted the TCR beta CDR3 regions, with RNA transcripts as the source material. RT-PCR in the first round used HTBI primers; a second-round multiplex PCR followed. TCRdb reprocessed the multiplex PCR reads via MiXCR and lists one record per CDR3 protein. The data show 600,000 to 700,000 distinct CDR3 sequences, about two fifths seen once. Active ophthalmopathy (CAS at least 3, NOSPECS at least 4), lasting under 3 months. Pregnant or lactating patients and those with other autoimmune diseases or uncontrolled infections were excluded. This CDR3 has 13 residues. The germline gives CDR1 WSHSY, CDR2 SAAADI. Whole-study results and caveats: With about 86% sensitivity and roughly 76% specificity, a 13-signature model separated ophthalmopathy from stable hyperthyroidism.

The TCR comes from an adult man with Graves' ophthalmopathy. The specimen sequenced was peripheral blood. The V call is TRBV10-2, the J call TRBJ1-3, with unresolved D. The CDR3 loop reads CASWSGSGNTIYF. Written as DNA, the CDR3 is TGCGCATCATGGTCGGGCTCTGGAAACACCATATATTTT.